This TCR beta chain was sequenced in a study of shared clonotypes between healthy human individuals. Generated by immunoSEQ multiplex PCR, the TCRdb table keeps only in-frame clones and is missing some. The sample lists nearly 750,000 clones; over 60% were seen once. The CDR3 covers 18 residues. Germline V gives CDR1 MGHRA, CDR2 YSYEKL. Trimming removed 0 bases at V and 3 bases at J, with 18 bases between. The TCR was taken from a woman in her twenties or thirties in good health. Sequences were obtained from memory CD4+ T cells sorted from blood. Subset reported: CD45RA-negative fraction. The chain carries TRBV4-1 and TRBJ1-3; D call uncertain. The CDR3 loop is CASSQDFSGGRLGNTIYF. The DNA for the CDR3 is TGCGCCAGCAGCCAAGATTTTAGTGGAGGGCGGCTTGGAAACACCATATATTTT.